The 14 T cell receptor beta chains in this list originate from one sample, sequenced in a study of neoadjuvant nivolumab and ipilimumab in lung cancer. The method was immunoSEQ multiplex PCR; TCRdb's version includes in-frame clones alone and lacks a portion of them. Among roughly 14,000 clones listed, around 70% were seen once. The sample here was peripheral blood, taken after neoadjuvant nivolumab, alone or with ipilimumab, at or shortly before surgery. These receptors originate from an adult with non-small cell lung cancer.

This rearrangement joins TRBV29-1 to TRBJ1-1; possibly TRBD1 for D (5 bases). Germline CDR1 reads SQVTM; CDR2 reads ANQGSEA. This CDR3 region has 13 residues. Trimming removed 4 bases at V and 2 bases at J, with 11 bases between. CDR3 region: CSVVLGQNTEAFF. The CDR3 DNA is TGCAGCGTTGTATTGGGGCAAAACACTGAAGCTTTCTTT.

The chain joins TRBV5-1 to TRBJ1-1; D gene ambiguous. The V gene's germline CDR1 is SGHRS and CDR2 YFSETQ. The CDR3 has 17 amino acids. V was clipped by 0 bases and J by 1 base, with 16 bases between them. DNA of the CDR3: TGCGCCAGCAGCTTGGCCTTGGCAAACCCTCAGAACACTGAAGCTTTCTTT. Translated, it gives CASSLALANPQNTEAFF.

Only one count was recorded for this clone. V gene TRBV18 combines with J gene TRBJ1-1, with no clear D. The CDR3 runs to 17 residues. V was shortened by 3 bases and J by 1 base, with 18 bases between the two germline ends. Germline V gene lookup returns CDR1 KGHSH and CDR2 LQKENI. CDR3 DNA sequence: TGTGCCAGCTCACCTAGCGCCGTTATGAGTACGAACACTGAAGCTTTCTTT. Its translation is CASSPSAVMSTNTEAFF.

This chain links TRBV5-6 with TRBJ2-3; unclear D gene. Looked up from germline, CDR1 is SGHDT and CDR2 is YYEEEE. V lost 0 bases to trimming and J lost 0 bases, with 5 bases between them. CDR3 size: 14 residues. DNA for the CDR3: TGTGCCAGCAGCTTGGCGGATAGCACAGATACGCAGTATTTT. This encodes CASSLADSTDTQYF.

The chain links TRBV11-3 to TRBJ2-1; D is uncertain. Germline lookup yields CDR1 SGHNT and CDR2 YENEEA. This CDR3 region has 14 residues. V was cut by 1 base and J by 3 bases, with 7 bases left in between. In DNA, the CDR3 is TGTGCCAGCAGCTTAGGAGCAGTCTACAATGAGCAGTTCTTC. Translation: CASSLGAVYNEQFF.

This chain joins TRBV5-4 and TRBJ2-7, with D maybe TRBD1 (6 bases). V lost 4 bases to trimming and J lost 7 bases, with 15 bases between them. CDR3 size: 13 residues. CDR1 is SGHNT and CDR2 is YYREEE in the germline V gene (reference sequence). The CDR3 reads CASSPHREDEQYF. CDR3 bases: TGTGCCAGCAGCCCACACAGGGAAGATGAGCAGTACTTC.

The J gene is TRBJ1-1, the V gene TRBV5-1, with no clear D. Germline CDR1 SGHRS, CDR2 YFSETQ. V dropped 2 bases and J dropped 5 bases, with 10 bases sitting between them. The CDR3 is made up of 13 amino acids. CDR3 sequence (DNA): TGCGCCAGCAGCTTAATAGACGGAACTGAAGCTTTCTTT. Its protein is CASSLIDGTEAFF.

The chain has TRBV20-1 and TRBJ1-1; possibly TRBD1 for D (6 bases). The germline CDR1 and CDR2 sequences are DFQATT and SNEGSKA (reference sequence). This CDR3 is 11 amino acids long. Trimming shortened V by 4 bases and J by 12 bases, and 15 bases separated the two germline ends. The CDR3 DNA follows: TGCAGTGCTAAAGGGGCCGACAGGTCTTTCTTT. Translation: CSAKGADRSFF.

The chain combines TRBV5-1 with TRBJ1-2; the D gene is possibly TRBD1 (5 bases). The CDR3 has 12 amino acids. The germline CDR1 and CDR2 sequences are SGHRS and YFSETQ. The germline V and J ends were trimmed by 2 bases and 8 bases, with 10 bases remaining between them. CDR3 sequence reads: CASSLGDGGYTF. In DNA form, the CDR3 reads TGCGCCAGCAGCTTAGGGGACGGAGGCTACACCTTC.

The genes are TRBV5-1 and TRBJ1-2; D is perhaps TRBD1 (5 bases). V lost 0 bases and J lost 0, with 9 bases in between. The length of the CDR3 is 15 residues. Germline values: CDR1 SGHRS, CDR2 YFSETQ. CDR3 sequence (DNA): TGCGCCAGCAGCTTGGGGGGACTGGCTAACTATGGCTACACCTTC. Its protein product is CASSLGGLANYGYTF.

The chain uses TRBV6-6 and TRBJ2-6; TRBD2 might be the D (6 bases). The length of the CDR3 is 14 residues. Trimming shortened V by 11 bases and J by 4 bases, and 15 bases separated the two germline ends. Germline values: CDR1 MNHNY, CDR2 SVGAGI (reference sequence). The CDR3 DNA reads as TGTGCCGGAGGGTATGGGGCGGGGGCCAACGTCCTGACTTTC. Its protein product is CAGGYGAGANVLTF.

The V and J genes are TRBV5-1 and TRBJ1-1, with TRBD1 as a possible D gene (5 bases). The germline V gene has CDR1 SGHRS and CDR2 YFSETQ. With 3 bases removed from V and 1 base from J, the gap between germline ends came to 16 bases. CDR3 length: 16 amino acids. CDR3 residues: CASSWGEAVRNTEAFF. CDR3 bases: TGCGCCAGCAGCTGGGGGGAGGCAGTAAGGAACACTGAAGCTTTCTTT.

CDR3 protein: CASSLEGSLAGAYEQYF. DNA of the CDR3: TGTGCCAGCAGCTTAGAGGGATCACTAGCGGGTGCCTACGAGCAGTACTTC. The V gene is TRBV7-9, the J gene TRBJ2-7; 9 bases fit TRBD2. The germline V gene has CDR1 SEHNR and CDR2 FQNEAQ (reference sequence). V lost 1 base to trimming and J lost 2 bases; unmatched junction nucleotides: 9. The CDR3 is made up of 17 amino acids.

This rearrangement joins TRBV6-5 to TRBJ2-7; 7 nucleotides line up with TRBD2. CDR3 length: 15 residues. The germline gives CDR1 MNHEY, CDR2 SVGAGI. With V trimmed by 6 bases and J by 2 bases, 10 bases remained unmatched. The CDR3 here is CASSFKAGKTYEQYF. The DNA for the CDR3 is TGTGCCAGCAGCTTTAAAGCGGGAAAAACCTACGAGCAGTACTTC.